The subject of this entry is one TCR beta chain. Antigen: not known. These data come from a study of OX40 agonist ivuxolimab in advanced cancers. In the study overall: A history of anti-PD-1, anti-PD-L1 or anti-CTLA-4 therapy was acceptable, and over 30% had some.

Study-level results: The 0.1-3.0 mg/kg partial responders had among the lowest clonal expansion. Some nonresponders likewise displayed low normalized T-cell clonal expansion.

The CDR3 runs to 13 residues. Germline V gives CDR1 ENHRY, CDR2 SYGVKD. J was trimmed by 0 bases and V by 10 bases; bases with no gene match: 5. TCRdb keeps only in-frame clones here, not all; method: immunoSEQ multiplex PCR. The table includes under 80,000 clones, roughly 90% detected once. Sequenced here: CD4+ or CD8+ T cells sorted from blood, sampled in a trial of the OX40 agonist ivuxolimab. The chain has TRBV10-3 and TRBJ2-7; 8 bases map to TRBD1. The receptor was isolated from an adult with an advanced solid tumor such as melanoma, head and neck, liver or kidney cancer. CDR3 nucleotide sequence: TGTGCCACTAGACAGGGGAGCTCCTACGAGCAGTACTTC. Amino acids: CATRQGSSYEQYF.